This record covers a single TCR beta chain. These data are taken from a study of T cell changes during pregnancy in multiple sclerosis. The CDR3 has 12 residues. Germline CDR1 SNHLY, CDR2 FYNNEI. The V gene lost 4 bases and the J gene lost 4 bases, with 7 bases spanning the gap. Assay used: immunoSEQ multiplex PCR; TCRdb lists only in-frame clones, some missing. The table shows more than 55,000 clones, with more than 80% occurring only once. The chain couples TRBV2 to TRBJ1-1; D unresolved. This clonotype originated in a female donor with multiple sclerosis, enrolled in a pregnancy study. The source material was peripheral blood, sampled in the third trimester of pregnancy. The CDR3 spells CASSGAGTEAFF. The CDR3 DNA reads as TGTGCCAGCAGTGGGGCGGGCACTGAAGCTTTCTTT. Looking up the rest from reference TRBV2 and TRBJ1-1 gives the full variable domain: EPEVTQTPSHQVTQMGQEVILRCVPISNHLYFYWYRQILGQKVEFLVSFYNNEISEKSEIFDDQFSVERPDGSNFTLKIRSTKLEDSAMYFCASSGAGTEAFFGQGTRLTVV.